Shown below are 29 T cell receptor beta chains from a single sample sequenced in a study of T cells in Graves' hyperthyroidism and ophthalmopathy. The CDR3 regions of TCR beta were amplified from RNA transcripts. The HTBI primer set drove a first-round RT-PCR of the TCR CDR3. TCRdb re-analysed the multiplex PCR reads in MiXCR, keeping a single row per CDR3 protein. Here the sample spans 550,000 to 600,000 distinct CDR3 sequences, 46% being singletons. Material for sequencing was peripheral blood or thyroid tissue (not recorded which). The receptor source for this set is an adult woman with Graves' disease, either hyperthyroidism or ophthalmopathy (not recorded which).

The gene calls are TRBV7-2 and TRBJ1-4; unclear D gene. Germline loops: CDR1 SGHTA, CDR2 FQGNSA. Trimming took off 5 bases at V and 12 bases at J, with 16 bases between the two ends. The CDR3 loop spans 13 amino acids. The CDR3, as DNA: TGTGCCAGCAGCGGACCTCGGGGAGGTGAACTGTTTTTT. It translates to CASSGPRGGELFF.

This clonotype was seen at least ten times. The rearrangement joins TRBV5-1 to TRBJ2-5; D is ambiguous. The CDR3 totals 14 residues. Germline V gene lookup returns CDR1 SGHRS and CDR2 YFSETQ. Trimming took 5 bases from V and 2 from J, leaving 13 bases between them. CDR3 loop: CASSNLGEQETQYF. CDR3 coding DNA: TGCGCCAGCAGTAATCTGGGTGAACAAGAGACCCAGTACTTC.

Regarding this clonotype: A much larger clone sits a single nucleotide away, making a read error possible. The V call is TRBV5-1, the J call TRBJ2-7; a weak D match, TRBD2 (5 bases). CDR1 is SGHRS and CDR2 is YFSETQ in the germline V gene. Trimming removed 4 bases at V and 0 bases at J, with 11 bases between. The CDR3 is 14 amino acids. The chain's CDR3 is CASSPEDFSYEQYF. The CDR3 nucleotides read TGCGCCAGCAGCCCCGAGGACTTCTCCTACGAGCAGTACTTC. The full variable domain, its missing parts supplied by reference TRBV5-1 and TRBJ2-7, is KAGVTQTPRYLIKTRGQQVTLSCSPISGHRSVSWYQQTPGQGLQFLFEYFSETQRNKGNFPGRFSGRQFSNSRSEMNVSTLELGDSALYLCASSPEDFSYEQYFGPGTRLTVT.

The chain carries TRBV4-1 and TRBJ1-5; D gene uncertain. Germline V CDR1 and CDR2: MGHRA, YSYEKL. Trimming pared 1 base from V and 2 bases from J, leaving 9 bases between. The CDR3 extends over 15 amino acids. The CDR3 sequence is CASSQGVVGNQPQHF. In DNA form, the CDR3 reads TGCGCCAGCAGCCAAGGAGTTGTGGGCAATCAGCCCCAGCATTTT.

The chain recombines TRBV30 with TRBJ1-1, with 9 bases identical to TRBD1. Unmatched junction bases numbered 9, after V lost 5 bases and J lost 8 bases. Germline-derived CDR1 and CDR2 are GTSNPN and SVGIG (reference sequence). The CDR3 is 13 amino acids. CDR3 amino acids: CAWGPGTGPEAFF. The CDR3, as DNA: TGTGCCTGGGGTCCCGGGACAGGGCCAGAAGCTTTCTTT.

The J gene is TRBJ2-6, the V gene TRBV12-3 or TRBV12-4, with D unresolved. The length of the CDR3 is 14 residues. V was cut by 3 bases and J by 2 bases, with 5 bases left in between. Here the CDR3 reads CASSFDAGANVLTF. The CDR3 region has the DNA TGTGCCAGCAGTTTTGACGCTGGGGCCAACGTCCTGACTTTC.

In this sample, this clonotype turned up many times. The chain links TRBV12-3 or TRBV12-4 to TRBJ2-5; 7 positions agree with TRBD2. The CDR3 sequence is 14 residues long. V shed 3 bases, J shed 2 bases, and the junction held 3 bases outside the gene matches. The CDR3 loop reads CASSFSGLQETQYF. The CDR3 DNA is TGTGCCAGCAGTTTTAGCGGGCTACAAGAGACCCAGTACTTC.

This clonotype was detected ten times or more. This chain connects TRBV5-8 to TRBJ1-1; D is unclear. Germline CDR1 is SGHTS and CDR2 is YDEGEE. Trimming removed 4 bases at V and 11 bases at J, with 12 bases between. This CDR3 has 11 amino acids. CDR3 nucleotides: TGTGCCAGCAGCGCGGGGAGGATGGCTTTCTTT. Translation gives CASSAGRMAFF. Complete variable domain (other parts from reference TRBV5-8 and TRBJ1-1): EAGVTQSPTHLIKTRGQQATLRCSPISGHTSVYWYQQALGLGLQFLLWYDEGEERNRGNFPPRFSGRQFPNYSSELNVNALELEDSALYLCASSAGRMAFFGQGTRLTVV.

The chain joins TRBV19 to TRBJ1-5; D ambiguous. With 3 bases removed from V and 7 bases from J, the gap between germline ends came to 10 bases. CDR3 length: 13 amino acids. From germline, CDR1 is LNHDA and CDR2 SQIVND (reference sequence). As DNA, the CDR3 is TGTGCCAGTAGTATGGTCGCGGGACAGCCCCAGCATTTT. Residues: CASSMVAGQPQHF.

In this sample, this clonotype turned up many times. This sequence joins TRBV24-1 and TRBJ1-2; D remains unclear. The CDR3 loop spans 13 amino acids. Germline lookup yields CDR1 KGHDR and CDR2 SFDVKD. V lost 3 bases to trimming and J lost 4 bases, with 8 bases between them. The chain's CDR3 is CATSDPRIYGYTF. The CDR3 nucleotides are TGTGCCACCAGTGATCCCCGGATCTATGGCTACACCTTC.

The chain carries TRBV7-2 and TRBJ1-1; D is perhaps TRBD1 (6 bases). The CDR3 has 15 amino acids. V was shortened by 5 bases and J by 4 bases, with 17 bases between the two germline ends. Per germline, CDR1 SGHTA and CDR2 FQGNSA. CDR3 sequence (DNA): TGTGCCAGCAGCCGGGAAGGGACACTGGGCACTGAAGCTTTCTTT. As protein: CASSREGTLGTEAFF.

On this clonotype itself: Its ends do not fully match the called genes, so a read error is possible. This chain links TRBV28 with TRBJ1-2, with a weak D call TRBD1 (5 bases). The germline CDR1 and CDR2 sequences are MDHEN and SYDVKM. The CDR3 sequence is 16 residues long. CDR3 sequence (DNA): TGTGCCAGCATAACCGGGGCCGCCCGCAATAACTATGGCTGCACCTTC. This codes for CASITGAARNNYGCTF.

Concerning this clonotype: Because the CDR3's place on the DNA is in doubt, the DNA is left out and the CDR3 is given as listed by TCRdb. The chain uses TRBV7-9 and TRBJ1-3. The CDR3 extends over 21 residues, inclusive of both ends. Germline V lookup: CDR1 SEHNR, CDR2 FQNEAQ (reference sequence). CDR3 amino acids: CASSLERSSYEQYFGPDTIYF.

This clonotype was recorded at least ten times. This chain connects TRBV9 to TRBJ2-5; 9 nucleotides line up with TRBD1. CDR3 length: 15 amino acids. From germline, CDR1 is SGDLS and CDR2 YYNGEE. V lost 0 bases to trimming and J lost 5 bases; unmatched junction nucleotides: 5. CDR3 region: CASSVGDRVWETQYF. CDR3 sequence (DNA): TGTGCCAGCAGCGTAGGGGACAGGGTGTGGGAGACCCAGTACTTC.

The table lists this clonotype with many counts. The J gene is TRBJ1-1, the V gene TRBV10-3; 9 bases match TRBD1. Germline CDR1 ENHRY, CDR2 SYGVKD. CDR3 size: 12 residues. Trimming removed 10 bases from V and 8 bases from J; junction bases left unmatched: 8. CDR3 loop: CATGNRGPEAFF. The CDR3 DNA reads as TGTGCCACCGGGAACAGGGGGCCCGAAGCTTTCTTT.

The V and J genes are TRBV10-3 and TRBJ2-7; TRBD1 matches 7 bases. The V gene end was trimmed by 0 bases and the J gene end by 13 bases; junction bases not matched to a gene: 3. CDR1 ENHRY and CDR2 SYGVKD come from the germline V gene. This CDR3 is 11 amino acids long. CDR3 coding DNA: TGTGCCATCAGTGAGTCGGGACAGACCTACTTC. Translation: CAISESGQTYF.

The chain employs TRBV20-1 and TRBJ1-6, with D perhaps TRBD1 (5 bases). CDR1 is DFQATT, CDR2 SNEGSKA, per germline (reference sequence). With 7 bases removed from V and 7 bases from J, the gap between germline ends came to 17 bases. The length of the CDR3 is 14 residues. The CDR3 here is CSVILGAQNSPLHF. In nucleotides, the CDR3 is TGCAGTGTTATCTTAGGGGCTCAGAATTCACCCCTCCACTTT.

Note on this clonotype: A read error may account for a junction end that differs from germline. The V call is TRBV27, the J call TRBJ2-6; D is undetermined. The length of the CDR3 is 14 residues. Germline lookup yields CDR1 MNHEY and CDR2 SMNVEV (reference sequence). CDR3 bases: TGTGCCGGCAGTTTCTCCTCTGGGGCCAACGTCCTGACTTTC. It translates to CAGSFSSGANVLTF.

This chain connects TRBV15 to TRBJ1-1, with D tentatively TRBD1 (6 bases). Germline V gene data show CDR1 as LNHNV and CDR2 as YYDKDF (reference sequence). The germline V and J ends were trimmed by 1 base and 1 base, with 13 bases remaining between them. This CDR3 region has 16 residues. The DNA for the CDR3 is TGTGCCACCAGCAGAGTGAGTGGGGGCCCGAACACTGAAGCTTTCTTT. This encodes CATSRVSGGPNTEAFF.

V and J are TRBV7-2 and TRBJ2-2; D is perhaps TRBD2 (6 bases). Trimming stripped 5 bases from V and 0 bases from J, with 10 bases between. CDR1 SGHTA and CDR2 FQGNSA come from the germline V gene. The CDR3 has 15 residues. The CDR3 sequence is CASSGLAPNTGELFF. As DNA, the CDR3 is TGTGCCAGCAGCGGGCTAGCGCCGAACACCGGGGAGCTGTTTTTT.

This clonotype was observed many times. The chain is built from TRBV5-1 and TRBJ1-1, with unresolved D. The V end lost 0 bases, the J end lost 1 base, and 10 bases lay between the germline ends. Germline V CDR1 and CDR2: SGHRS, YFSETQ. The CDR3 sequence is 15 residues long. This chain's CDR3 is CASSLAGQWNTEAFF. CDR3 DNA: TGCGCCAGCAGCTTGGCCGGTCAGTGGAACACTGAAGCTTTCTTT.

The gene calls are TRBV6-1 and TRBJ2-2; tentative D call: TRBD2 (5 bases). This CDR3 has 15 amino acids. The V gene lost 6 bases and the J gene lost 9 bases, with 20 bases spanning the gap. Germline-derived CDR1 and CDR2 are MNHNS and SASEGT. As DNA, the CDR3 is TGTGCCAGCAGCTTGACATTGGCCCGAGGGAGGGAGCTGTTTTTT. Translating gives CASSLTLARGRELFF.

This clonotype was detected many times. At one end the junction does not follow the germline gene, possibly because of a read error. This chain connects TRBV7-7 to TRBJ2-3; D possibly corresponds to TRBD2 (6 bases). The CDR3 covers 15 residues. Per the germline V gene, CDR1 is SSHAT and CDR2 is FNYEAQ (reference sequence). The chain's CDR3 is CASSLAVGGTDTQYF. CDR3 DNA sequence: TGTGCTAGCAGCTTAGCGGTGGGGGGAACAGATACGCAGTATTTT.

The table lists this clonotype with many counts. The chain links TRBV7-2 to TRBJ2-7; D is unresolved. Trimming removed 0 bases from V and 2 bases from J, with 11 bases in between. Germline V gene data show CDR1 as SGHTA and CDR2 as FQGNSA. The length of the CDR3 is 15 residues. CDR3 residues: CASSLAFGRTYEQYF. Here the CDR3 DNA reads TGTGCCAGCAGCTTAGCGTTTGGACGGACCTACGAGCAGTACTTC. The variable domain in full, with the rest retrieved from reference TRBV7-2 and TRBJ2-7, is GAGVSQSPSNKVTEKGKDVELRCDPISGHTALYWYRQSLGQGLEFLIYFQGNSAPDKSGLPSDRFSAERTGGSVSTLTIQRTQQEDSAVYLCASSLAFGRTYEQYFGPGTRLTVT.

This clonotype was seen a single time. V and J are TRBV7-8 and TRBJ2-2; 7 bases match TRBD1. The CDR3 is 15 residues long. V shed 4 bases, J shed 5 bases, and the junction held 7 bases outside the gene matches. Germline V CDR1 and CDR2: SGHVS, FQNEAQ. CDR3 sequence reads: CASSSRQGRTGELFF. Written as DNA, the CDR3 is TGTGCCAGCAGCTCACGACAGGGTCGGACCGGGGAGCTGTTTTTT.

The rearrangement links TRBV7-9 to TRBJ2-7; D is ambiguous. Germline values: CDR1 SEHNR, CDR2 FQNEAQ (reference sequence). The V gene lost 4 bases and the J gene lost 8 bases, with 15 bases spanning the gap. The CDR3 extends over 13 amino acids. CDR3 nucleotides: TGTGCCAGCAGCTACGGCGACCGCCATCAGCAGTACTTC. Its translation: CASSYGDRHQQYF.

V gene TRBV10-3 combines with J gene TRBJ1-1; a weak D match, TRBD1 (6 bases). The V gene's germline CDR1 is ENHRY and CDR2 SYGVKD. Trimming took 3 bases from V and 3 from J, leaving 11 bases between them. The CDR3 has 14 amino acids. CDR3 residues: CAISEGGGYTEAFF. In nucleotides, the CDR3 is TGTGCCATCAGTGAAGGGGGGGGATACACTGAAGCTTTCTTT.

This chain connects TRBV5-5 to TRBJ1-2, with D possibly being TRBD1 (5 bases). The CDR3 spans 15 residues. The germline V and J ends were trimmed by 2 bases and 5 bases, with 16 bases remaining between them. Germline lookup yields CDR1 SGHKS and CDR2 YYEKEE (reference sequence). The CDR3 DNA reads as TGTGCCAGCAGCTTAGGGGTCCAGGGATATTATGGCTACACCTTC. It is translated as CASSLGVQGYYGYTF.

This clonotype is a singleton in its sample. The chain is built from TRBV7-9 and TRBJ2-5, with 9 bases matching TRBD2. Matching the DNA end better, TRBJ2-4 makes the J call doubtful. Germline CDR1 is SEHNR and CDR2 is FQNEAQ (reference sequence). The length of the CDR3 is 16 residues. The CDR3 nucleotides are TGTGCCAGCAGCCCGGGACTAGCAGGAGCCAAAAACATTCAGTACTTC. Encoded protein: CASSPGLAGAKNIQYF.